Shown below are 5 T cell receptor beta chains from a single sample sequenced in a study of Ad26.COV2.S vaccination and SARS-CoV-2 variants. The treatment here: around 19 received Ad26.COV2.S at low or high dose, single or two shots; 5 received placebo; per-sample allocation not given. Sampling was done on day 63 after the first vaccine or placebo injection. TCRdb's copy holds only in-frame clones and misses some; the assay was immunoSEQ multiplex PCR. The table shows roughly 460,000 clones, with about 88% occurring only once. The sequenced sample was peripheral blood, obtained in a trial of Ad26.COV2.S vaccine versus placebo. The origin of the receptors is a person aged 18-60 years who received the Ad26.COV2.S COVID-19 vaccine or a placebo.

The rearrangement joins TRBV5-1 to TRBJ1-1; D perhaps matches TRBD1 (6 bases). Trimming removed 0 bases at V and 5 bases at J, with 14 bases between. Germline assignment: CDR1 SGHRS and CDR2 YFSETQ. The CDR3 has 15 residues. The CDR3 spells CASSLAPRGMTEAFF. In DNA form, the CDR3 reads TGCGCCAGCAGCTTGGCCCCGAGGGGGATGACTGAAGCTTTCTTT. The complete variable domain, with remaining parts taken from reference TRBV5-1 and TRBJ1-1, reads KAGVTQTPRYLIKTRGQQVTLSCSPISGHRSVSWYQQTPGQGLQFLFEYFSETQRNKGNFPGRFSGRQFSNSRSEMNVSTLELGDSALYLCASSLAPRGMTEAFFGQGTRLTVV.

The gene calls are TRBV29-1 and TRBJ2-3; D is possibly TRBD2 (6 bases). The V end was cut by 6 bases, the J end by 1 base, with 20 bases between. Germline V gene sequence: CDR1 SQVTM, CDR2 ANQGSEA. There are 16 residues in the CDR3. In DNA form, the CDR3 reads TGCAGCGTAGACTCACGACTAGAGTGGGGCACAGATACGCAGTATTTT. It encodes CSVDSRLEWGTDTQYF.

J is TRBJ1-5 and V is TRBV5-1; D is undetermined. This CDR3 has 15 residues. Germline V gene data show CDR1 as SGHRS and CDR2 as YFSETQ. V was trimmed by 0 bases and J by 4 bases, leaving 11 bases between them. The CDR3 spells CASSLVPGENQPQHF. DNA of the CDR3: TGCGCCAGCAGCTTGGTGCCAGGAGAAAATCAGCCCCAGCATTTT.

This clone occurred once. The J gene is TRBJ2-1, the V gene TRBV27; 7 positions match TRBD2. This CDR3 region has 15 residues. In germline, CDR1 is MNHEY, CDR2 SMNVEV (reference sequence). Germline trimming cut 1 base from V and 3 bases from J; bases unmatched to any gene: 3. CDR3 nucleotide sequence: TGTGCCAGCAGTTTATTCGGCGGGGGCTACAATGAGCAGTTCTTC. Protein product: CASSLFGGGYNEQFF.

This chain uses TRBV7-9 with TRBJ1-2; D unclear. The CDR3 is 12 residues long. Germline V gives CDR1 SEHNR, CDR2 FQNEAQ (reference sequence). Trimming left V 3 bases short and J 4 bases short, with 6 bases between. This chain's CDR3 is CASSFGVYGYTF. DNA of the CDR3: TGTGCCAGCAGCTTCGGGGTCTATGGCTACACCTTC.